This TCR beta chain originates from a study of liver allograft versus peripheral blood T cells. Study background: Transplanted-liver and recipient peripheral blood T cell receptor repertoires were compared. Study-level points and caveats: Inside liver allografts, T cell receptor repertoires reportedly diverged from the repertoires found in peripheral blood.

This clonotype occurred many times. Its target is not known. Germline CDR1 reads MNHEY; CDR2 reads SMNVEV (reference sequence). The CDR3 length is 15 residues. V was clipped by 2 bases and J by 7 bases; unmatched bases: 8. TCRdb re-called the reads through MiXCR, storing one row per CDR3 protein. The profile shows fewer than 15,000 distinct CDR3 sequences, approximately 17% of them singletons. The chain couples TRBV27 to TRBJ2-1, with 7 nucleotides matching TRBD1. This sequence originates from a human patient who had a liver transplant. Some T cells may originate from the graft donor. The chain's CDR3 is CASSLDSFRGNEQFF. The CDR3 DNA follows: TGTGCCAGCAGTTTAGATTCCTTCAGGGGGAATGAGCAGTTCTTC.